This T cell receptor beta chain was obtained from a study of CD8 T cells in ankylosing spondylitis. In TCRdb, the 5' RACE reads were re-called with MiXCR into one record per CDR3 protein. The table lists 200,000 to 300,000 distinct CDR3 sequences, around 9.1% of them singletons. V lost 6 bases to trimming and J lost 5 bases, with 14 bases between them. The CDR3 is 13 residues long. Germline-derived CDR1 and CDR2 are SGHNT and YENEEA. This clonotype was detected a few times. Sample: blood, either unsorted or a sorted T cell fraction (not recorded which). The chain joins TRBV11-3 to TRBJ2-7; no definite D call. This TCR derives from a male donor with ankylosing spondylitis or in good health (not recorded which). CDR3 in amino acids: CASSLLGSHEQYF. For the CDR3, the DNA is TGTGCCAGCAGTCTCTTGGGATCTCACGAGCAGTACTTC. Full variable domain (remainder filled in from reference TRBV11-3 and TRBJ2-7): EAGVVQSPRYKIIEKKQPVAFWCNPISGHNTLYWYLQNLGQGPELLIRYENEEAVDDSQLPKDRFSAERLKGVDSTLKIQPAELGDSAVYLCASSLLGSHEQYFGPGTRLTVT.